This TCR beta chain was recovered during a study of T cell clones after liver transplantation. From germline, CDR1 is SGHTA and CDR2 FQGTGA. V lost 1 base, J lost 2 bases, and 2 bases stayed unmatched. CDR3 length equals 15 residues. Measured with immunoSEQ multiplex PCR; TCRdb has only the in-frame clones, and not every one. The sample contains about 99,000 clones, 80% to 90% of which appear only once. This receptor was identified in a human patient who received a liver transplant. A share of the T cells may be of graft donor origin. Sample: CD4+ T cells from blood, taken around 48 months after liver transplant. V is TRBV7-3 and J is TRBJ2-7; 10 bases fit TRBD1. This chain's CDR3 is CASSLKGTGAYEQYF. In DNA form, the CDR3 reads TGTGCCAGCAGCTTAAAAGGGACAGGGGCCTACGAGCAGTACTTC.